This T cell receptor beta chain derives from a study of T-cell reconstitution after alpha-beta-depleted transplantation in children (dated by TCRdb to the mid-2010s). The study in broad terms: The study quantitatively tracked T-cell immune reconstitution after TCRalphabeta/CD19-depleted allogeneic hematopoietic cell transplantation in children using TCR repertoire profiling.

Taken with the paper, the label for treatment or condition translates to: allogeneic hematopoietic cell transplantation with graft depleted of TCRalphabeta T cells and CD19 B cells. The children who served as transplant recipients had been given grafts of TCRalphabeta/CD19-depleted allogeneic hematopoietic cells. Overall results and qualifications from the work: The apparently early alphabetaT-cell count recovery about two months after transplant was reportedly dependent on only several hundred rapidly expanded clones derived from non-depleted graft cells. In some patients, high TCRbeta diversity at day 60 was attributed to recipient T cells and intrathymic progenitors that had survived conditioning. The frequencies of hyperexpanded clones fell over the following months, and after one year, T-cell counts and TCRbeta diversity were mostly attributed to newly produced T cells.

V and J are trimmed by 4 bases and 3 bases, and the gene matches miss 0 bases of the junction. Via the germline V gene, CDR1 is SGHRS and CDR2 YFSETQ. The CDR3 holds 14 amino acids from the cysteine to the phenylalanine. Only CDR3 DNA is held: 42 bases, read in frame from base 1. Libraries were prepared through PCR. Sequencing was performed on an Illumina HiSeq 2500. Molecular barcoding was employed in the preparation of TCR libraries, with unique molecular identifiers being used to normalize TCRbeta repertoire quantification. TCRdb trimmed the raw reads at Q25, called clones with MiXCR and kept productive beta chains. Duplicate CDR3 protein sequences are folded into a single record with the most common DNA and genes. The sample records approximately 500,000 distinct CDR3 sequences, 20% to 30% of which are singletons. The ten largest make up 35% to 40% of the sample. Turning to this clonotype: Its binding antigen is unknown. It has no much larger one-base neighbor in the sample; base qualities were not kept.

This specimen was PBMCs, taken before TCRalphabeta/CD19-depleted stem cell transplant. The V and J genes are TRBV5-1 and TRBJ2-5, with 13 bases aligning to TRBD2. This sequence originates from a boy under two years old with Wiskott-Aldrich syndrome, due to receive a stem cell transplant. The nucleotides are TGCGCCAGCAGCGGGACTAGCGGGAAAGAGACCCAGTACTTC. Its protein reads: CASSGTSGKETQYF.